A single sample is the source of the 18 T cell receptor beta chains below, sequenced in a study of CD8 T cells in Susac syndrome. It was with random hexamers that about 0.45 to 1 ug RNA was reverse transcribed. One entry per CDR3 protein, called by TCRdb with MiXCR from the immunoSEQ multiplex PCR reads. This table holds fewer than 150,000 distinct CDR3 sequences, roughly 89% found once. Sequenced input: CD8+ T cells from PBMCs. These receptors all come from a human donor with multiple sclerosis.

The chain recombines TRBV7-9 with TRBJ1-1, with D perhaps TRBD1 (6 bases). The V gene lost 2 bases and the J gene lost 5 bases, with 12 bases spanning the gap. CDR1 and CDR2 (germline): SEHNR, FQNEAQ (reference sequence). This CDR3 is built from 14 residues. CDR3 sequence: CASSLIQGRTEAFF. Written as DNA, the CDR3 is TGTGCCAGCAGCTTAATACAGGGAAGAACTGAAGCTTTCTTT.

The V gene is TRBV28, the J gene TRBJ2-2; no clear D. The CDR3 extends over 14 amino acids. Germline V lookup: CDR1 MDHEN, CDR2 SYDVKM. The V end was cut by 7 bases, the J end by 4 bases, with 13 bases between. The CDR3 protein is CASNNPPLTGELFF. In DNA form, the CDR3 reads TGTGCCAGCAATAACCCCCCCCTCACCGGGGAGCTGTTTTTT.

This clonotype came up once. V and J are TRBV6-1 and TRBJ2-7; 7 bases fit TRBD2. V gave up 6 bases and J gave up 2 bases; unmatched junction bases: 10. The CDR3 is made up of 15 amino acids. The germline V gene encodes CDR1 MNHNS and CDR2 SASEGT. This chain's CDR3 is CASRASLAEPYEQYF. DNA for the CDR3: TGTGCCAGCAGGGCATCCCTAGCGGAGCCCTACGAGCAGTACTTC.

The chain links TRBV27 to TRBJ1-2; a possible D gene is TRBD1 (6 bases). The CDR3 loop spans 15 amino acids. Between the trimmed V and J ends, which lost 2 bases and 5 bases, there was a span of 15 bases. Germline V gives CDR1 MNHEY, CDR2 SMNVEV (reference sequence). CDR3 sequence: CASSLTGTRVYGYTF. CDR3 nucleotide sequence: TGTGCCAGCAGTTTAACCGGGACAAGGGTATATGGCTACACCTTC.

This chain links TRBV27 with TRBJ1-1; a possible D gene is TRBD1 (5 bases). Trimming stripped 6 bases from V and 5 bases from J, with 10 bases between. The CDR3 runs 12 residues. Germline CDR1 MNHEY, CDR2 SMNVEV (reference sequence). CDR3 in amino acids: CASSAEGTEAFF. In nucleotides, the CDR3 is TGTGCCAGCAGCGCAGAGGGGACTGAAGCTTTCTTT.

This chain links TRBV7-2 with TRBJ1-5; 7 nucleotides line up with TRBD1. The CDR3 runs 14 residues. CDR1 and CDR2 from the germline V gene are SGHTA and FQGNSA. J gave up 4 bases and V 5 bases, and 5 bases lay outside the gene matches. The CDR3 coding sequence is TGTGCCAGCAGCCTCTGGGACAGTAATCAGCCCCAGCATTTT. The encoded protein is CASSLWDSNQPQHF. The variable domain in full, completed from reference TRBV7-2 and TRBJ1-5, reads GAGVSQSPSNKVTEKGKDVELRCDPISGHTALYWYRQSLGQGLEFLIYFQGNSAPDKSGLPSDRFSAERTGGSVSTLTIQRTQQEDSAVYLCASSLWDSNQPQHFGDGTRLSIL.

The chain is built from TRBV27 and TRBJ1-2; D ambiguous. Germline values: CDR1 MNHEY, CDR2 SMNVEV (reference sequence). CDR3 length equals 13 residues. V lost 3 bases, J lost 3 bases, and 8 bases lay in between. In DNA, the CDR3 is TGTGCCAGCAGTTTCGCCCAGTACTATGGCTACACCTTC. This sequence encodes CASSFAQYYGYTF.

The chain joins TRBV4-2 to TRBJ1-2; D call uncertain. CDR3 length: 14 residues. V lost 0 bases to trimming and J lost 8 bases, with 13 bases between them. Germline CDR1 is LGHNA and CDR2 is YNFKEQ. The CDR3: CASSQDGPAHGYTF. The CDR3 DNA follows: TGTGCCAGCAGCCAAGATGGGCCAGCTCACGGCTACACCTTC.

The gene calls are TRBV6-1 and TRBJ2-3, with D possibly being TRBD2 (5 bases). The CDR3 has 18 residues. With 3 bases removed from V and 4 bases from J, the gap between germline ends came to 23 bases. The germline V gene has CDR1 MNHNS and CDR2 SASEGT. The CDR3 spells CASSDVFEGSDSPDTQYF. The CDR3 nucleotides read TGTGCCAGCAGTGATGTTTTCGAGGGATCCGATTCCCCAGATACGCAGTATTTT.

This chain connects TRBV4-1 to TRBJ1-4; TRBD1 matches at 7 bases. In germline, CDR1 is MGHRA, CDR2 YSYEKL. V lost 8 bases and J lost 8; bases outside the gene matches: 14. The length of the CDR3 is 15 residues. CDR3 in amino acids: CASHHRTGDGEKLFF. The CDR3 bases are TGCGCCAGCCACCACCGGACAGGCGACGGGGAAAAACTGTTTTTT.

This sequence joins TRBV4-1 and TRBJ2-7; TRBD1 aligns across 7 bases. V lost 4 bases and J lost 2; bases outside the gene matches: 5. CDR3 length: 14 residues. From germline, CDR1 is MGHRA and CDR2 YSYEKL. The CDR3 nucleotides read TGCGCCAGCAGCCTGGGACAGCCTACCTACGAGCAGTACTTC. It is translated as CASSLGQPTYEQYF.

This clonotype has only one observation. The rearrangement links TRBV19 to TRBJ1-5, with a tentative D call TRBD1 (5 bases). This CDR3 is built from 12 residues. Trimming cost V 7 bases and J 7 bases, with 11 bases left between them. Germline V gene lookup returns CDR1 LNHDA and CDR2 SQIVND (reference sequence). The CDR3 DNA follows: TGTGCCAGTACTTGGGGGGGACAGCCCCAGCATTTT. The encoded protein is CASTWGGQPQHF. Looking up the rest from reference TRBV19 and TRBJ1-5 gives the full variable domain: DGGITQSPKYLFRKEGQNVTLSCEQNLNHDAMYWYRQDPGQGLRLIYYSQIVNDFQKGDIAEGYSVSREKKESFPLTVTSAQKNPTAFYLCASTWGGQPQHFGDGTRLSIL.

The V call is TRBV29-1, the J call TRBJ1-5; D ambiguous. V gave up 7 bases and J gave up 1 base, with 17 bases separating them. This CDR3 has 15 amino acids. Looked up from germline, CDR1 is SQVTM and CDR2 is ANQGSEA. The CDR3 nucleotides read TGCAGCGCCCTATGGGCAGGAGAGAGCAATCAGCCCCAGCATTTT. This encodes CSALWAGESNQPQHF.

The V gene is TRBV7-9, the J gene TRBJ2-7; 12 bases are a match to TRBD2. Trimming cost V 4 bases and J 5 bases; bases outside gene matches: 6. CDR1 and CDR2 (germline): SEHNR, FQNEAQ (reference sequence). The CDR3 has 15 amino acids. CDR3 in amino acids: CASSSSTSGSHEQYF. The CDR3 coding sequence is TGTGCCAGCAGCTCGTCGACTAGCGGGAGCCACGAGCAGTACTTC.

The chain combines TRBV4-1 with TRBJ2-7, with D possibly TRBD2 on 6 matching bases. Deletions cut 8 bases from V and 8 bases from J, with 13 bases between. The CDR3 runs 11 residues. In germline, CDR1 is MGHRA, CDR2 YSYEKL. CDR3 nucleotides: TGCGCCAGCGGGGGACTTGGACAGCAGTACTTC. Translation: CASGGLGQQYF.

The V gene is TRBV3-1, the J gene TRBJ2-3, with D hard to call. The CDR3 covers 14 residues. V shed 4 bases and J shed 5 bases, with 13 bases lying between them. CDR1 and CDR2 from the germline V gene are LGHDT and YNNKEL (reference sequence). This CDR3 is CASSPRTSLDTQYF. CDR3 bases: TGTGCCAGCAGCCCACGGACCTCTTTAGATACGCAGTATTTT.

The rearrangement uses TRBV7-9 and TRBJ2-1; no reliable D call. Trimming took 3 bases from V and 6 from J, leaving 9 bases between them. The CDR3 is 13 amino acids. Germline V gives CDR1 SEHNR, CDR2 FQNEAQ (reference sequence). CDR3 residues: CASSFQVSNEQFF. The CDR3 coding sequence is TGTGCCAGCAGCTTTCAAGTTTCCAATGAGCAGTTCTTC. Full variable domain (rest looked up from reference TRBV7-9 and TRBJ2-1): DTGVSQNPRHKITKRGQNVTFRCDPISEHNRLYWYRQTLGQGPEFLTYFQNEAQLEKSRLLSDRFSAERPKGSFSTLEIQRTEQGDSAMYLCASSFQVSNEQFFGPGTRLTVL.

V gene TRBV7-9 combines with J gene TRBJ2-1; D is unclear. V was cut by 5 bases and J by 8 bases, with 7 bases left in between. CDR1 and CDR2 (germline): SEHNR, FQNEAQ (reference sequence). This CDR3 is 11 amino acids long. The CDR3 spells CASSDGDEQFF. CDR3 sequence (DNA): TGTGCCAGCAGCGACGGTGATGAGCAGTTCTTC.